These T cell receptor beta chains were read from a single sample in a study of blood T cells in healthy people across ages. TCRdb ran MiXCR on the 5' RACE reads and lists one entry per CDR3 protein. The table has about 620,000 distinct CDR3 sequences, roughly half seen once; the top ten hold roughly 14%. The sample consisted of blood. The receptors here all came from an elderly woman in good health. Both conserved end residues are part of each CDR3. A D gene is named only where the DNA matches it firmly. The size entry is marked missing in some rows and otherwise reads once, few, many or a size class.

-,TRBJ1-1,-,TRBV11-2,CASSLRAGDTNTEAFF,TGTGCCAGCAGCTTACGGGCGGGAGACACCAACACTGAAGCTTTCTTT
-,TRBJ2-3,TRBD2,TRBV24-1,CATSGKTSGGPGADTQYF,TGTGCCACCAGTGGGAAAACTAGCGGGGGCCCCGGGGCAGATACGCAGTATTTT
few,TRBJ2-1,TRBD1,TRBV27,CASSSGRHPDRFYNEQFF,TGTGCCAGCAGTTCGGGCCGACATCCGGACAGGTTCTACAATGAGCAGTTCTTC
-,TRBJ2-3,TRBD1,TRBV4-2,CASSQAPGQGADTQYF,TGTGCCAGCAGCCAAGCCCCGGGACAGGGGGCAGATACGCAGTATTTT
-,TRBJ1-5,-,TRBV5-5,CASNSGQPNQPLHF,TGTGCCAGCAACTCTGGACAGCCAAATCAGCCCCTGCATTTT
-,TRBJ1-2,TRBD1,TRBV10-3,CAIKGDRADGYTF,TGTGCCATCAAAGGGGACAGGGCTGATGGCTACACCTTC
once,TRBJ1-2,-,TRBV27,CASSLTTGRKGYTF,TGTGCCAGCAGTTTAACCACAGGGAGGAAGGGCTACACCTTC
-,TRBJ2-6,-,TRBV5-1,CASSLDLTGIGANVLTF,TGCGCCAGCAGCTTGGACCTTACAGGGATCGGGGCCAACGTCCTGACTTTC
few,TRBJ2-3,TRBD2,TRBV29-1,CSRGDADTQYF,TGCAGCCGGGGGGACGCAGATACGCAGTATTTT
-,TRBJ2-4,-,TRBV24-1,CATRGMNEQYF,TGTGCCACCAGAGGGATGAATGAGCAGTACTTC
many,TRBJ2-1,-,TRBV20-1,CSASFPSGALSSYNEQFF,TGCAGTGCTAGTTTCCCCTCCGGGGCACTCAGCTCCTACAATGAGCAGTTCTTC
many,TRBJ1-5,-,TRBV20-1,CSVQRDISNQPQHF,TGCAGTGTCCAGAGGGACATTAGCAATCAGCCCCAGCATTTT
few,TRBJ2-3,TRBD2,TRBV29-1,CSVARGESTDTQYF,TGCAGCGTTGCTCGGGGGGAAAGCACAGATACGCAGTATTTT
-,TRBJ1-2,-,TRBV24-1,CATSNTNYGYTF,TGTGCCACCAGTAATACTAACTATGGCTACACCTTC
-,TRBJ2-4,TRBD2,TRBV7-9,CASRPTSGVAKNIQYF,TGTGCCAGCAGGCCTACTAGCGGGGTAGCCAAAAACATTCAGTACTTC
few,TRBJ2-5,TRBD1,TRBV6-5,CASSRTGSSETQYF,TGTGCCAGCAGCAGGACAGGGTCCTCAGAGACCCAGTACTTC
few,TRBJ2-7,-,TRBV7-8,CASSLVSALRPYEQYF,TGTGCCAGCAGCTTAGTATCTGCTCTTCGGCCCTACGAGCAGTACTTC
few,TRBJ2-7,TRBD2,TRBV27,CASSVTGLGLHEQYF,TGTGCCAGCAGCGTTACGGGACTAGGCCTCCACGAGCAGTACTTC
many,TRBJ2-1,-,TRBV28,CASSLYGANEQFF,TGTGCCAGCAGTCTCTATGGCGCAAATGAGCAGTTCTTC
-,TRBJ2-1,TRBD1,TRBV20-1,CSARGQGFGEQFF,TGCAGTGCTAGGGGACAGGGGTTCGGAGAGCAGTTCTTC
-,TRBJ1-4,TRBD1,TRBV5-5,CASSLTGDYEKLFF,TGTGCCAGCAGTTTAACAGGGGACTATGAAAAACTGTTTTTT
many,TRBJ2-7,TRBD2,TRBV7-6,CASSTQTSGSSYEQYF,TGTGCCAGCAGCACTCAGACTAGCGGAAGCTCCTACGAGCAGTACTTC
-,TRBJ1-3,-,TRBV6-1,CASSPIDRIGNTIYF,TGTGCCAGCAGTCCGATCGACAGGATCGGAAACACCATATATTTT
-,TRBJ2-7,-,TRBV27,CASSVPFRGAEQYF,TGTGCCAGCAGTGTCCCCTTCAGGGGTGCCGAGCAGTACTTC
-,TRBJ2-3,-,TRBV15,CATSRPYGGTDTQYF,TGTGCCACCAGCAGACCCTACGGGGGTACAGATACGCAGTATTTT